This TCR beta chain was retrieved from a study of Tregs in tolerant kidney transplant recipients (dated by TCRdb to about 2019). About the full investigation: The study used TCRbeta sequencing to identify donor-specific regulatory T cells before combined kidney and bone marrow transplantation, then tracked those cells after transplant. TCRbeta repertoire sequencing was used in a few healthy controls to compare several methods for expanding Tregs specific for an allogeneic donor. The research as a whole found: The study was limited by small patient numbers, and the findings need validation in larger populations and under other immunosuppression protocols. Although technical replication error seemed to be minimal, the question of biological reproducibility was not addressed directly. The most biologically relevant and donor-specific TCRbeta repertoire appeared to be identified by expanding Tregs with activated donor B cells.

This clone has only one observation. Its antigen is unknown. One end of the junction does not line up with germline, which may come from a read error. The CDR3 sequence holds 15 residues, the cysteine and phenylalanine included. Of the read, only the CDR3 DNA is kept; its 45 bases are in frame from base 1. CDR1 and CDR2 are drawn from the germline V gene (reference sequence): SSHAT, FNYEAQ. Genomic DNA was extracted from sorted cells with the QIAGEN DNeasy Blood and Tissue Kit for TCRbeta CDR3 sequencing. Through immunoSEQ, high-throughput TCRbeta CDR3 sequencing was done commercially, including PCR amplification with internal controls and bias correction. The paper's processing steps were these. Unique productive TCRbeta sequences were defined by CDR3 nucleotide sequence where primers matched, otherwise by CDR3 amino acid sequence with Vbeta and Jbeta genes. Sorting error was corrected by removing sequences shared between sorted populations at a frequency ratio of 2:1 or less, and the remaining shared sequences were assigned to the higher population. Donor-reactive sequences were defined as at least 5-fold expanded in CFSE-low cells versus unstimulated cells, with frequency of at least 0.01% in CFSE-low cells. Jensen-Shannon divergence calculated on the top 100 TCRbeta sequences ranked by frequency was used to measure repertoire divergence. For any sample with multiple sequencing runs, sorting error was corrected in each run separately before the runs were pooled. Drawn from immuneACCESS, this table holds only the in-frame rearrangements with V and J called that TCRdb kept. Clones are partly lost; checked studies trace under half to an unresolved V gene and leave the rest unexplained. The DNA was the basis for D and trimming; V, J and clone size are from that table. Across this sample there are some 68,000 clones, with 84% seen only once. The biggest ten clones account for about 4.6% of the sample.

Thawed PBMCs were FACS-sorted into unstimulated Tregs (CD4+CD25+CD127-), CD4+ non-Tregs (CD4+CD25-), CD4 cells and CD8 cells. Blood from healthy controls was obtained either from healthy volunteers or as purchased buffy coats. Healthy control blood was processed to PBMCs with a Ficoll density gradient and then cryopreserved, whereas patient PBMCs were collected both before and after transplant. The sequence is built from TRBV7-7 and TRBJ2-5; TRBD1 lines up with 8 middle nucleotides. This TCR was recovered from a human donor in good health. The sequenced sample consisted of CD4+ T cells from blood. The sequence in DNA is TGTGCTAGCAGCTTAGGAGGACAGGGTCAAGAGACCCAGTACTTC. The encoded protein is CASSLGGQGQETQYF.